A selection of T cell receptor beta chains follows, all from one sample in a study of CD8+ T cells in alopecia areata. This table comes from immunoSEQ multiplex PCR, and its TCRdb copy is limited to in-frame clones, with some not included. The data show approximately 210,000 clones, 50% to 75% seen once. The sequenced sample was CD4+ T cells sorted from blood, obtained at week 4, from a patient treated with tofacitinib. These receptors all come from a human donor with alopecia areata. Each CDR3 is given with its conserved first and last residue. A D gene is named only where the DNA matches it firmly. Size is stated for part of the rows, as once, few or many counts, or as a class when the clone is expanded.

j_gene: TRBJ2-3; abundance: NA; d_gene: TRBD1; v_gene: TRBV5-1; CDR3nt: TGCGCCAGCAGCTTGGGACAGGGGAGCACAGATACGCAGTATTTT; CDR3aa: CASSLGQGSTDTQYF
j_gene: TRBJ1-1; abundance: NA; d_gene: NA; v_gene: TRBV2; CDR3nt: TGTGCCAGCAGCCTCGGACAGCCCACTGAAGCTTTCTTT; CDR3aa: CASSLGQPTEAFF
j_gene: TRBJ1-6; abundance: NA; d_gene: NA; v_gene: TRBV30; CDR3nt: TGTGCCTGGAGTGGGCAGGGTAGTTCACCCCTCCACTTT; CDR3aa: CAWSGQGSSPLHF
j_gene: TRBJ1-1; abundance: NA; d_gene: NA; v_gene: TRBV2; CDR3nt: TGTGCCAGCAGTGAAGGAGCAGGGATGAACACTGAAGCTTTCTTT; CDR3aa: CASSEGAGMNTEAFF
j_gene: TRBJ2-5; abundance: NA; d_gene: TRBD2; v_gene: TRBV6-1; CDR3nt: TGTGCCAGCGACATTGCCGGGACTAGCCGAGAGACCCAGTACTTC; CDR3aa: CASDIAGTSRETQYF
j_gene: TRBJ2-1; abundance: NA; d_gene: TRBD2; v_gene: TRBV4-2; CDR3nt: TGTGCCAGCAGCTTGCGGGGGGGCCGGGTTGAGCAGTTCTTC; CDR3aa: CASSLRGGRVEQFF
j_gene: TRBJ2-3; abundance: NA; d_gene: NA; v_gene: TRBV7-3; CDR3nt: TGTGCCAGCAGCCTACGGGCCTCGGGGAACACAGATACGCAGTATTTT; CDR3aa: CASSLRASGNTDTQYF
j_gene: TRBJ2-7; abundance: NA; d_gene: TRBD1; v_gene: TRBV7-2; CDR3nt: TGTGCCAGCAGCTACGGGACAGGGGGCCGCGAGCAGTACTTC; CDR3aa: CASSYGTGGREQYF
j_gene: TRBJ1-1; abundance: NA; d_gene: NA; v_gene: TRBV4-1; CDR3nt: TGCGCCAGCAGCCAGCACCCCACAGCTTCCACTGAAGCTTTCTTT; CDR3aa: CASSQHPTASTEAFF
j_gene: TRBJ2-6; abundance: NA; d_gene: TRBD1; v_gene: TRBV23-1; CDR3nt: TGCGCCAGCAACACAGGGGGCGGGCGCTCTGGGGCCAACGTCCTGACTTTC; CDR3aa: CASNTGGGRSGANVLTF
j_gene: TRBJ1-1; abundance: NA; d_gene: NA; v_gene: TRBV25-1; CDR3nt: TGTGCCAGCAGTGTTACGGGGGGGTTCACTGAAGCTTTCTTT; CDR3aa: CASSVTGGFTEAFF
j_gene: TRBJ2-5; abundance: NA; d_gene: NA; v_gene: TRBV6-5; CDR3nt: TGTGCCAGCAGCTCCTACAGTCAAGAGACCCAGTACTTC; CDR3aa: CASSSYSQETQYF
j_gene: TRBJ1-4; abundance: NA; d_gene: NA; v_gene: TRBV7-2; CDR3nt: TGTGCCAGCAGCGCGGGACTTAATGAAAAACTGTTTTTT; CDR3aa: CASSAGLNEKLFF
j_gene: TRBJ1-1; abundance: NA; d_gene: NA; v_gene: TRBV29-1; CDR3nt: TGCAGCGTCCGGCCCACTGGACGGCCCTGTGAAGCTTTCTTT; CDR3aa: CSVRPTGRPCEAFF
j_gene: TRBJ2-5; abundance: few; d_gene: NA; v_gene: TRBV6-5; CDR3nt: TGTGCCAGCAGTTATGGAGAGACCCAGTACTTC; CDR3aa: CASSYGETQYF
j_gene: TRBJ1-2; abundance: few; d_gene: TRBD1; v_gene: TRBV25-1; CDR3nt: TGTGCCAGCAGTGTGGGACAGGGTAGTGGCTACACCTTC; CDR3aa: CASSVGQGSGYTF
j_gene: TRBJ1-5; abundance: NA; d_gene: TRBD1; v_gene: TRBV23-1; CDR3nt: TGCGCCAGGACAACTCAGGGGGCGAGTCAGCCCCAGCATTTT; CDR3aa: CARTTQGASQPQHF
j_gene: TRBJ2-7; abundance: NA; d_gene: TRBD2; v_gene: TRBV5-1; CDR3nt: TGCGCCAGCAGCTTGTTCGGTACTAGCGGGGGTTACGAGCAGTACTTC; CDR3aa: CASSLFGTSGGYEQYF
j_gene: TRBJ2-3; abundance: NA; d_gene: NA; v_gene: TRBV21-1; CDR3nt: TGTGCCAGCAGATCTAGCACAGATACGCAGTATTTT; CDR3aa: CASRSSTDTQYF
j_gene: TRBJ2-3; abundance: few; d_gene: NA; v_gene: TRBV5-1; CDR3nt: TGCGCCAGCAGACCGGGGGACTCTAGCACAGATACGCAGTATTTT; CDR3aa: CASRPGDSSTDTQYF
j_gene: TRBJ2-3; abundance: NA; d_gene: NA; v_gene: TRBV11-2; CDR3nt: TGTGCCAGCAGCTTAGCAGGGACAGATACGCAGTATTTT; CDR3aa: CASSLAGTDTQYF
j_gene: TRBJ1-2; abundance: once; d_gene: TRBD1; v_gene: TRBV30; CDR3nt: TGTGCCTGGAGTGCCAGGGGGTTCGGTGGCTACACCTTC; CDR3aa: CAWSARGFGGYTF
j_gene: TRBJ2-7; abundance: NA; d_gene: TRBD1; v_gene: TRBV29-1; CDR3nt: TGCAGCGTTACCCCCGGGACAGCCTACGAGCAGTACTTC; CDR3aa: CSVTPGTAYEQYF
j_gene: TRBJ2-7; abundance: NA; d_gene: TRBD2; v_gene: TRBV2; CDR3nt: TGTGCCAGCAGTTACCGGACTAGGGGTAACGAGCAGTACTTC; CDR3aa: CASSYRTRGNEQYF
j_gene: TRBJ2-5; abundance: few; d_gene: TRBD2; v_gene: TRBV5-1; CDR3nt: TGCGCCAGCAGCTTGGATATTAGCGGGGGTCAGACCCAGTACTTC; CDR3aa: CASSLDISGGQTQYF
j_gene: TRBJ2-5; abundance: few; d_gene: NA; v_gene: TRBV4-3; CDR3nt: TGCGCCAGCAGCCAAGATGAGGGGGTCGGGGAGACCCAGTACTTC; CDR3aa: CASSQDEGVGETQYF
j_gene: TRBJ1-5; abundance: NA; d_gene: NA; v_gene: TRBV6-6; CDR3nt: TGTGCCAGCAGAACGAGCAATCAGCCCCAGCATTTT; CDR3aa: CASRTSNQPQHF
j_gene: TRBJ2-2; abundance: NA; d_gene: TRBD1; v_gene: TRBV25-1; CDR3nt: TGTGCCAGCAGCCAAGGGACAGCAGGGACCGGGGAGCTGTTTTTT; CDR3aa: CASSQGTAGTGELFF
j_gene: TRBJ2-1; abundance: few; d_gene: TRBD1; v_gene: TRBV12-5; CDR3nt: TGTGCTAGTGGTCTCGCAGGGCTGAGGGACAGGGGGGCCTACAATGAGCAGTTCTTC; CDR3aa: CASGLAGLRDRGAYNEQFF
j_gene: TRBJ2-3; abundance: NA; d_gene: TRBD1; v_gene: TRBV25-1; CDR3nt: TGTGCCAGCAGTGACCCAGGGACAGGGTTGTATTTT; CDR3aa: CASSDPGTGLYF
j_gene: TRBJ1-3; abundance: once; d_gene: NA; v_gene: TRBV9; CDR3nt: TGTGCCAGCAGCGTAGCCCCAAACGGGGTTGTGTCTGGAAACACCATATATTTT; CDR3aa: CASSVAPNGVVSGNTIYF
j_gene: TRBJ2-5; abundance: NA; d_gene: NA; v_gene: TRBV5-1; CDR3nt: TGCGCCAGCAGCTTGTACGGGGGTCAAGAGACCCAGTACTTC; CDR3aa: CASSLYGGQETQYF
j_gene: TRBJ1-5; abundance: NA; d_gene: TRBD1; v_gene: TRBV30; CDR3nt: TGTGCCTGCCAAACAGGGGGCAATCAGCCCCAGCATTTT; CDR3aa: CACQTGGNQPQHF
j_gene: TRBJ2-3; abundance: few; d_gene: NA; v_gene: TRBV7-2; CDR3nt: TGTGCCAGCACTCTAGGGGGGCCCCTGAGGACAGATACGCAGTATTTT; CDR3aa: CASTLGGPLRTDTQYF
j_gene: TRBJ2-5; abundance: NA; d_gene: NA; v_gene: TRBV4-2; CDR3nt: TGTGCCAGCAGCCAAGCCAATAAAGGGGGATTAGGAGAGACCCAGTACTTC; CDR3aa: CASSQANKGGLGETQYF
j_gene: TRBJ1-5; abundance: few; d_gene: NA; v_gene: TRBV7-3; CDR3nt: TGTGCCAGCAGCTTCGACAGAGGCAATCAGCCCCAGCATTTT; CDR3aa: CASSFDRGNQPQHF
j_gene: TRBJ2-7; abundance: once; d_gene: TRBD1; v_gene: TRBV29-1; CDR3nt: TGCAGCGTTCGACAGGGGCCCTACGAGCAGTACTTC; CDR3aa: CSVRQGPYEQYF
j_gene: TRBJ1-4; abundance: few; d_gene: NA; v_gene: TRBV7-9; CDR3nt: TGTGCCAGCAGCCGAATGGGGGCAGCCACTAATGAAAAACTGTTTTTT; CDR3aa: CASSRMGAATNEKLFF
j_gene: TRBJ1-6; abundance: NA; d_gene: NA; v_gene: TRBV9; CDR3nt: TGTGCCAGCAGCGAGTACGGGGCTGGGAATTCACCCCTCCACTTT; CDR3aa: CASSEYGAGNSPLHF
j_gene: TRBJ1-5; abundance: NA; d_gene: TRBD1; v_gene: TRBV30; CDR3nt: TGTGCCTGGAGTCAAACAGGGGGGCTGCAGCCCCAGCATTTT; CDR3aa: CAWSQTGGLQPQHF
j_gene: TRBJ2-2; abundance: NA; d_gene: NA; v_gene: TRBV9; CDR3nt: TGTGCCAGCAGCGTAACGGGACACATAACCGGGGAGCTGTTTTTT; CDR3aa: CASSVTGHITGELFF
j_gene: TRBJ2-7; abundance: NA; d_gene: TRBD2; v_gene: TRBV7-2; CDR3nt: TGTGCCAGCAGCTCTAGCGGCTACGAGCAGTACTTC; CDR3aa: CASSSSGYEQYF
j_gene: TRBJ2-3; abundance: NA; d_gene: TRBD1; v_gene: TRBV30; CDR3nt: TGTGCCTGGAGGAAAGGGGGCGCGGGCACAGATACGCAGTATTTT; CDR3aa: CAWRKGGAGTDTQYF
j_gene: TRBJ2-7; abundance: NA; d_gene: NA; v_gene: TRBV4-3; CDR3nt: TGCGCCAGCAGCTACAGTAGCGGGGACAGCTCCTACGAGCAGTACTTC; CDR3aa: CASSYSSGDSSYEQYF
j_gene: TRBJ2-5; abundance: once; d_gene: NA; v_gene: TRBV5-1; CDR3nt: TGCGCCAGCCAAACGACTAGAGAAGAGACCCAGTACTTC; CDR3aa: CASQTTREETQYF
j_gene: TRBJ2-5; abundance: NA; d_gene: NA; v_gene: TRBV15; CDR3nt: TGTGCCACCAGCAGGCTCCTCGGGGAGACCCAGTACTTC; CDR3aa: CATSRLLGETQYF
j_gene: TRBJ2-7; abundance: NA; d_gene: NA; v_gene: TRBV18; CDR3nt: TGTGCCAGCTCACCACGGTTAGACTCCTACGAGCAGTACTTC; CDR3aa: CASSPRLDSYEQYF
j_gene: TRBJ2-4; abundance: NA; d_gene: NA; v_gene: TRBV16; CDR3nt: TGTGCCAGCAGCCAATCTCAGGACACGTCGGTCCAGTACTTC; CDR3aa: CASSQSQDTSVQYF
j_gene: TRBJ2-1; abundance: NA; d_gene: TRBD2; v_gene: TRBV15; CDR3nt: TGTGCCACCAGCAGAAACCTAGCGGGGGGCCGAGATGAGCAGTTCTTC; CDR3aa: CATSRNLAGGRDEQFF